Presented here are 3 T cell receptor beta chains from one specimen sequenced in a study of T cell responses to AZD1222 COVID-19 vaccine. TCRdb keeps only in-frame clones here, not all; method: immunoSEQ multiplex PCR. The data show approximately 130,000 clones, with over 90% seen just once and roughly 0.9% held by the top ten. The sample was peripheral blood, taken on day 0 of AZD1222 vaccination. These receptors all come from an adult in good health.

This rearrangement joins TRBV12-3 or TRBV12-4 to TRBJ1-5; D ambiguous. The V and J ends lost 3 bases and 5 bases respectively, with 8 bases between them. The CDR3 contains 13 residues. The CDR3 here is CASSLRSDQPQHF. As DNA, the CDR3 is TGTGCCAGCAGTTTGAGAAGCGATCAGCCCCAGCATTTT.

The chain couples TRBV9 to TRBJ2-5, with TRBD2 matching 7 bases. Germline V gene lookup returns CDR1 SGDLS and CDR2 YYNGEE. With 0 bases clipped from V and 4 bases from J, the junction kept 0 bases outside the gene matches. The CDR3 totals 13 residues. The CDR3 DNA follows: TGTGCCAGCAGCGTAGCGGGGGGAGAGACCCAGTACTTC. It translates to CASSVAGGETQYF.

J is TRBJ2-3 and V is TRBV7-3; 12 bases line up with TRBD1. The CDR3 runs to 17 residues. Germline loops: CDR1 SGHTA, CDR2 FQGTGA. The trim removed 1 base at V and 7 bases at J, leaving 9 bases unmatched. CDR3 loop: CASSLNPPGTGGNTQYF. Here the CDR3 DNA reads TGTGCCAGCAGCTTAAACCCCCCCGGGACAGGGGGCAATACGCAGTATTTT.